The source of this TCR beta chain is a study of monozygotic twins with cystic fibrosis. Turning to the study itself: Approximately 2.7 micrograms of fragmented DNA underwent around 15 PCR cycles for library preparation.

Study-level findings and limits: Unrelated CF individuals shared fewer identical clonotypes than monozygotic CF twins. Clonality was generally low (median approximately 0.0088), higher in the most severe patients.

This table comes from immunoSEQ multiplex PCR, and its TCRdb copy is limited to in-frame clones, with some not included. The top ten hold approximately 0.9% of the sample, which has about 32,000 clones, roughly 90% seen once. V was cut by 3 bases and J by 4 bases, with 15 bases left in between. There are 15 residues in the CDR3. Germline CDR1 reads SGHTA; CDR2 reads FQGNSA. This clone came up once. Its antigen is not known. Sequencing was performed on blood. The chain links TRBV7-2 to TRBJ2-5; tentative D call: TRBD2 (7 bases). The sequence was collected from a girl aged 2-9 years with cystic fibrosis. CDR3 in amino acids: CASSFHGGAGETQYF. DNA for the CDR3: TGTGCCAGCAGCTTTCATGGGGGGGCGGGAGAGACCCAGTACTTC.